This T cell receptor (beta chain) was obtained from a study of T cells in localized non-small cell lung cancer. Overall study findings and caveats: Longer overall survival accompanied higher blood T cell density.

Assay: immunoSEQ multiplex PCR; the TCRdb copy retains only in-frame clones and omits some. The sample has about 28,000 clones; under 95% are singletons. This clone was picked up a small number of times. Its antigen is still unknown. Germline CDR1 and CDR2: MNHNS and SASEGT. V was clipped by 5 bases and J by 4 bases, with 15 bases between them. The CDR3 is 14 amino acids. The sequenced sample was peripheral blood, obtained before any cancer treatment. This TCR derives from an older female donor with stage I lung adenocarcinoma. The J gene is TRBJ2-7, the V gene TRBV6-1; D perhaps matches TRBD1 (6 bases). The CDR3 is CASSWNRDGYEQYF. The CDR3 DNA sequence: TGTGCCAGCAGTTGGAACAGGGACGGGTACGAGCAGTACTTC.